The 27 T cell receptor beta chains presented below share a single source sample, sequenced in a study of blood T cell repertoires in COVID-19 (dated by TCRdb to the early 2020s). Receptor libraries were prepared by the immunoSEQ multiplex PCR assay. TCRdb stores this immuneACCESS table with in-frame sequences only. Part of the clones is absent; in the studies checked, under half of the shortfall reflects unresolved V genes, and no reason is known for the rest. The sample records roughly 440,000 clones, around 88% of which are singletons. Of the sample, around 13% falls within the top ten clones. Material: peripheral blood. These receptors originate from a woman aged 50 to 60 with COVID-19, enrolled during active disease.

The CDR3 protein is CASSLATGTEAFF. CDR3 DNA sequence: TGTGCCAGCAGCTTGGCTACAGGCACTGAAGCTTTCTTT. This rearrangement joins TRBV5-6 to TRBJ1-1; the D gene is possibly TRBD1 (5 bases). The CDR3 length is 13 residues. Trimming cost V 0 bases and J 4 bases, with 7 bases left between them. Germline CDR1 SGHDT, CDR2 YYEEEE.

The chain couples TRBV12-3 or TRBV12-4 to TRBJ1-6; 7 bases are shared with TRBD1. CDR3 length equals 12 residues. V was clipped by 6 bases and J by 10 bases; unmatched bases: 3. The CDR3 sequence is CASRPQGSPLHF. DNA of the CDR3: TGTGCCAGCAGACCACAGGGGTCACCCCTCCACTTT.

The chain employs TRBV3-1 (or the pseudogene TRBV3-2) and TRBJ1-3; weak D call: TRBD1 (6 bases). V lost 4 bases and J lost 1, with 11 bases in between. Germline assignment: CDR1 LGHDT and CDR2 YNNKEL (reference sequence). The CDR3 contains 15 residues. The CDR3 sequence is CASSPLQGSGNTIYF. The CDR3, as DNA: TGTGCCAGCAGCCCACTCCAGGGGTCTGGAAACACCATATATTTT.

This chain links TRBV9 with TRBJ2-3; TRBD2 agrees at 10 bases. Trimming took 3 bases from V and 0 from J; bases not matched to a gene: 4. Germline V gene data show CDR1 as SGDLS and CDR2 as YYNGEE. The CDR3 spans 16 residues. The CDR3 DNA sequence: TGTGCCAGCAGCGGAAAACTAGCGGGGAGCACAGATACGCAGTATTTT. Translation: CASSGKLAGSTDTQYF.

The rearrangement uses TRBV11-2 and TRBJ1-1; tentatively, D is TRBD1 (6 bases). V was cut by 2 bases and J by 4 bases, with 14 bases left in between. CDR1 is SGHAT and CDR2 is FQNNGV in the germline V gene. The CDR3 contains 15 residues. The CDR3 nucleotides are TGTGCCAGCAGCTTACGGGGGGCGCATGGCACTGAAGCTTTCTTT. Protein sequence: CASSLRGAHGTEAFF. The variable domain in full, with the rest retrieved from reference TRBV11-2 and TRBJ1-1, is EAGVAQSPRYKIIEKRQSVAFWCNPISGHATLYWYQQILGQGPKLLIQFQNNGVVDDSQLPKDRFSAERLKGVDSTLKIQPAKLEDSAVYLCASSLRGAHGTEAFFGQGTRLTVV.

The chain couples TRBV29-1 to TRBJ1-1; TRBD1 might be the D (5 bases). Germline CDR1 SQVTM, CDR2 ANQGSEA. Trimming took 5 bases from V and 7 from J, leaving 14 bases between them. The CDR3 totals 12 residues. This CDR3 is CSVRLGAVEAFF. The CDR3 DNA reads as TGCAGCGTTCGACTAGGGGCGGTTGAAGCTTTCTTT.

This clone has just a few counts. The chain has TRBV4-1 and TRBJ1-2; weak D call: TRBD1 (6 bases). V was cut by 4 bases and J by 4 bases, with 13 bases left in between. Germline loops: CDR1 MGHRA, CDR2 YSYEKL. This CDR3 contains 14 residues. The CDR3 protein is CASSPPGQSYGYTF. The CDR3 nucleotides are TGCGCCAGCAGCCCGCCCGGACAGAGCTATGGCTACACCTTC.

The DNA for the CDR3 is TGTGCCAGCTCATCAGGACAGGGGGCGAACACTGAAGCTTTCTTT. It translates to CASSSGQGANTEAFF. V usage is TRBV18 and J usage is TRBJ1-1; 11 nucleotides align to TRBD1. The CDR3 runs 15 residues. V lost 5 bases to trimming and J lost 1 base; unmatched junction nucleotides: 3. Germline values: CDR1 KGHSH, CDR2 LQKENI.

The rearrangement uses TRBV5-1 and TRBJ2-3; weak D call: TRBD2 (6 bases). The V gene lost 4 bases and the J gene lost 3 bases, with 12 bases spanning the gap. CDR1 SGHRS and CDR2 YFSETQ come from the germline V gene. This CDR3 region has 14 residues. The CDR3 sequence is CASSMGTFTDTQYF. The CDR3 region has the DNA TGCGCCAGCAGCATGGGGACTTTTACAGATACGCAGTATTTT.

V usage is TRBV2 and J usage is TRBJ1-4; 7 positions agree with TRBD1. Per the germline V gene, CDR1 is SNHLY and CDR2 is FYNNEI. The CDR3 runs 16 residues. J lost 3 bases, V lost 4 bases, and 8 bases had no gene match. The CDR3 bases are TGTGCCAGCAGTGTCCAACCAGGGGGATCTAATGAAAAACTGTTTTTT. The encoded protein is CASSVQPGGSNEKLFF.

DNA of the CDR3: TGTGCCAGCTCACCGGACAGACAAGATGGCTACACCTTC. Translation: CASSPDRQDGYTF. V gene TRBV18 combines with J gene TRBJ1-2; possibly TRBD1 for D (6 bases). The CDR3 has 13 amino acids. V lost 3 bases, J lost 6 bases, and 11 bases lay in between. Germline CDR1 is KGHSH and CDR2 is LQKENI.

The chain is built from TRBV11-2 and TRBJ2-3; the match to TRBD2 covers 14 bases. This CDR3 comprises 17 residues. The V gene's germline CDR1 is SGHAT and CDR2 FQNNGV. V dropped 9 bases and J dropped 6; count of bases not matched to a gene: 14. The CDR3 DNA is TGTGCCAGTCTCGGGGGACTAGCGGGGGACGTCACGGATACGCAGTATTTT. It specifies CASLGGLAGDVTDTQYF.

The gene calls are TRBV5-4 and TRBJ1-2; a possible D gene is TRBD1 (5 bases). The CDR3 length is 12 residues. The V gene's germline CDR1 is SGHNT and CDR2 YYREEE (reference sequence). Trimming cost V 1 base and J 8 bases, with 9 bases left between them. The CDR3 is CASSLPGEGYTF. DNA for the CDR3: TGTGCCAGCAGCTTGCCGGGGGAAGGCTACACCTTC.

The chain combines TRBV9 with TRBJ2-7; no reliable D call. Trimming cost V 0 bases and J 5 bases, with 6 bases left between them. Germline V gives CDR1 SGDLS, CDR2 YYNGEE. The CDR3 is 12 residues long. CDR3 region: CASSVAVNEQYF. CDR3 DNA: TGTGCCAGCAGCGTAGCTGTAAACGAGCAGTACTTC.

The chain recombines TRBV6-5 with TRBJ1-2; D might be TRBD1 (6 bases). The germline V gene has CDR1 MNHEY and CDR2 SVGAGI. This CDR3 comprises 13 residues. With 8 bases removed from V and 5 bases from J, the gap between germline ends came to 15 bases. The CDR3, as DNA: TGTGCCAGCCTCCCAGGGACACCTTATGGCTACACCTTC. It yields the protein CASLPGTPYGYTF.

The chain recombines TRBV7-8 with TRBJ1-4; D possibly corresponds to TRBD1 (6 bases). The V end lost 5 bases, the J end lost 6 bases, and 19 bases lay between the germline ends. CDR3 length: 16 amino acids. Looked up from germline, CDR1 is SGHVS and CDR2 is FQNEAQ. The chain's CDR3 is CASSGSRTDEDEKLFF. Written as DNA, the CDR3 is TGTGCCAGCAGCGGGTCCCGGACAGACGAAGATGAAAAACTGTTTTTT.

This clone showed up just once. Other DNA sequences in this sample translate to the same CDR3. The chain uses TRBV9 and TRBJ1-2, with unresolved D. The V gene's germline CDR1 is SGDLS and CDR2 YYNGEE. V lost 4 bases, J lost 2 bases, and 3 bases lay in between. The CDR3 extends over 11 amino acids. CDR3 in amino acids: CASSQNYGYTF. The CDR3 DNA reads TGTGCCAGCAGCCAAAACTATGGCTACACCTTC.

Only a few counts were recorded for this clone. V is TRBV7-9 and J is TRBJ1-5; tentative D call: TRBD1 (6 bases). V was cut by 1 base and J by 3 bases, with 10 bases left in between. Germline V gives CDR1 SEHNR, CDR2 FQNEAQ (reference sequence). The CDR3 sequence is 15 residues long. Here the CDR3 DNA reads TGTGCCAGCAGCTTAGAAGGGGGGGACAATCAGCCCCAGCATTTT. Its translation is CASSLEGGDNQPQHF.

This chain's CDR3 is CASSPTWAVNTEAFF. Written as DNA, the CDR3 is TGTGCCAGCAGCCCTACCTGGGCAGTGAACACTGAAGCTTTCTTT. The V and J genes are TRBV5-4 and TRBJ1-1, with D unclear. Germline CDR1 reads SGHNT; CDR2 reads YYREEE (reference sequence). CDR3 length: 15 amino acids. Trimming left V 4 bases short and J 0 bases short, with 13 bases between.

The chain uses TRBV9 and TRBJ1-5; D perhaps matches TRBD1 (5 bases). CDR1 and CDR2 (germline): SGDLS, YYNGEE. The CDR3 has 13 amino acids. V was trimmed by 2 bases and J by 6 bases, leaving 9 bases between them. CDR3 nucleotide sequence: TGTGCCAGCAGCGTCGACAGTAGTCAGCCCCAGCATTTT. Translated, it gives CASSVDSSQPQHF.

The chain joins TRBV5-1 to TRBJ2-2, with D tentatively TRBD2 (6 bases). V lost 0 bases to trimming and J lost 6 bases, with 12 bases between them. The germline CDR1 and CDR2 sequences are SGHRS and YFSETQ. The CDR3 totals 15 residues. CDR3 amino acids: CASSLAGGVAGELFF. DNA for the CDR3: TGCGCCAGCAGCTTGGCCGGAGGGGTGGCCGGGGAGCTGTTTTTT.

V is TRBV7-3 and J is TRBJ1-1, with TRBD1 matching over 9 bases. The CDR3 length is 16 residues. CDR1 and CDR2 (germline): SGHTA, FQGTGA. With 5 bases clipped from V and 0 bases from J, the junction kept 7 bases outside the gene matches. The CDR3 protein is CASSLHGQGMNTEAFF. The CDR3 nucleotides are TGTGCCAGCAGCCTTCACGGACAGGGGATGAACACTGAAGCTTTCTTT.

The chain uses TRBV12-3 or TRBV12-4 and TRBJ1-2; possibly TRBD1 for D (5 bases). This CDR3 is built from 13 residues. V was pared by 4 bases and J by 8 bases, with 14 bases between. The CDR3 DNA is TGTGCCAGCAGTTCAGGGCCGCTTTTCGGCTACACCTTC. It translates to CASSSGPLFGYTF.

This rearrangement joins TRBV6-5 to TRBJ2-7; D possibly corresponds to TRBD2 (5 bases). The V gene's germline CDR1 is MNHEY and CDR2 SVGAGI. Trimming removed 4 bases at V and 1 base at J, with 17 bases between. The CDR3 has 16 residues. CDR3 nucleotide sequence: TGTGCCAGCAGTTTTGAAGGCCCTAGGGAGTCCTACGAGCAGTACTTC. It is translated as CASSFEGPRESYEQYF.

The V call is TRBV11-2, the J call TRBJ1-6, with 7 nucleotides matching TRBD1. The V gene's germline CDR1 is SGHAT and CDR2 FQNNGV. The trim removed 2 bases at V and 10 bases at J, leaving 5 bases unmatched. This CDR3 spans 14 amino acids. CDR3 bases: TGTGCCAGCAGCTTAAGGCAGGGGGGCTCACCCCTCCACTTT. This sequence encodes CASSLRQGGSPLHF.

This clone was counted only a few times. V usage is TRBV5-1 and J usage is TRBJ1-6; tentative D call: TRBD1 (6 bases). V dropped 0 bases and J dropped 7 bases, with 14 bases sitting between them. The germline CDR1 and CDR2 sequences are SGHRS and YFSETQ. The CDR3 is 16 amino acids. The CDR3 reads CASSLGTGQLNSPLHF. In nucleotides, the CDR3 is TGCGCCAGCAGCTTGGGTACGGGACAACTGAATTCACCCCTCCACTTT.

The CDR3 nucleotides read TGTGCCAGCAGTTCCCTAGGCTCTGGGGCCAACGTCCTGACTTTC. This encodes CASSSLGSGANVLTF. This rearrangement joins TRBV6-6 to TRBJ2-6; D remains unclear. This CDR3 has 15 amino acids. The germline V gene has CDR1 MNHNY and CDR2 SVGAGI (reference sequence). V was pared by 4 bases and J by 0 bases, with 7 bases between.